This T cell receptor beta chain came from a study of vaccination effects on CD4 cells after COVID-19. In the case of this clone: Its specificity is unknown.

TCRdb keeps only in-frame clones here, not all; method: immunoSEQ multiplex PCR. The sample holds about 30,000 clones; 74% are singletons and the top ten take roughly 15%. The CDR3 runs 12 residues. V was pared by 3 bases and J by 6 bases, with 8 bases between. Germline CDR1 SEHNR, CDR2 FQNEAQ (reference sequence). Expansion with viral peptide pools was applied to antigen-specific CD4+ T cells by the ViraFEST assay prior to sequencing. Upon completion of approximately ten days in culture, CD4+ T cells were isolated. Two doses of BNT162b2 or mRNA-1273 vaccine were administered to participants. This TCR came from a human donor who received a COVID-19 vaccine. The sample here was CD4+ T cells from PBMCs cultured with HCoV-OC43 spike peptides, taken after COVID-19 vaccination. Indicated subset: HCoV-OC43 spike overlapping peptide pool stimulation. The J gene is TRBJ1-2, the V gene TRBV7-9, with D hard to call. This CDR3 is CASSLASHGYTF. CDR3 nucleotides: TGTGCCAGCAGCTTGGCAAGTCATGGCTACACCTTC.